The entry below describes one T cell receptor beta chain. Its antigen target is currently unknown. Base qualities are not recorded, but no much larger clone differs from it by a single base. V is pared back by 2 bases and J by 7 bases, with 14 bases lying between the germline termini. CDR1 and CDR2 are read off the germline V gene (reference sequence) as MNHNY and SVGAGI. Spanning cysteine to phenylalanine, the CDR3 consists of 15 amino acids. Only CDR3 DNA remains: 45 bases, in frame from the first base. This record comes from a study of blood T cells in healthy people across ages (dated by TCRdb to between 2014 and 2016). Context from the whole study: Template switching captured roughly one uniquely barcoded TCR beta cDNA molecule per two T cells in model experiments. Age-related changes in TCR beta repertoire diversity were measured in the study by deep sequencing normalized with unique cDNA molecular identifiers. The donors were split into four age groups: young (average 16 years), middle-aged (over 35), aged (62) and long-lived (82). To avoid experimental bias, donors of different ages were randomly spread across the sequencing lanes. For two donors (one aged 18 to 29 and one aged 80 or older), the study analyzed two additional independent replicas of 1 million unique cDNA reads from the same blood draw.

The study at large found these results: Estimates of total diversity based on one million sequenced T cells were considered lower bounds and underestimates. The percentage of naive T cells measured by flow cytometry correlated strongly with observed TCR beta diversity. Compared with the aged group, the long-lived group had more naive CD4+ T cells, fewer expanded clones and increased TCR diversity, suggesting age selection. Donor CMV infection status was unknown, potentially confounding age-related changes in expanded clonotypes. Because profiling used bulk unsorted PBMCs, naive and antigen-experienced compartments could not be compared conclusively. Observed TCR beta diversity per million T cells fell roughly linearly with age, and a significant reduction was already apparent by age roughly 40.

The method was 5' RACE. Data came from an Illumina HiSeq 2500. The second PCR ran for roughly 7 to 12 cycles and used a J-beta primer mix along with a sample-barcoded 5' primer. Each TCR beta cDNA molecule received a unique molecular identifier from a template-switch 5' adaptor carrying 12 random nucleotides. At least 3 million CDR3-containing paired-end reads were obtained from each sample. All of the RNA was converted into first-strand cDNA using the Mint cDNA synthesis kit, with a TRBC-specific oligonucleotide serving as the primer. All cDNA was treated with uracil-DNA glycosylase and then went through a first 18-cycle PCR with the universal primers M1SS and BC2_uni_R. Under the source paper's analysis protocol: For normalization, 1 million high-quality reads were randomly selected from each sample, with every read carrying a distinct molecular identifier. Instead of being binned into consensus sequences, reads with shared molecular identifiers were discarded. MiTCR, run with a Q25 quality threshold and the strictest error-elimination algorithm, handled CDR3 identification, clonotype clustering and error correction. Lower-bound total TCR beta diversity was estimated with a nonparametric unseen species model using Euler transformation. TCRdb took the public reads, trimmed them with fastp at Q25, ran MiXCR for clone calling and kept in-frame beta chains. Here each entry gathers all rows of one CDR3 protein and keeps the most common genes and DNA. TCRdb's processing, not the authors' own work, is the source of the V and J calls. This sample has some 670,000 distinct CDR3 sequences in its table, and about 50% of those were observed once. The ten largest make up approximately 12% of the sample.

Systemically healthy Caucasian individuals from Russia, around 38 in total and aged roughly 6 to 95 years, were included as donors. Around 9.9 milliliters of peripheral blood were collected from each donor into EDTA-treated Vacutainer tubes. PBMCs were isolated by Ficoll-Paque density-gradient centrifugation, with at least 7 million obtained per sample. Total RNA, at least 6 micrograms per sample, was extracted from PBMCs with Trizol reagent. The percentages of naive CD45RAhigh/CD27high T cells were determined by flow cytometry on a PBMC aliquot from every donor. The TCR originated in a woman aged 80 or older in good health. The rearrangement combines TRBV6-6 with TRBJ2-2; a tentative D call is TRBD1 (5 bases match). Sequenced input: blood. CDR3 reads: CASSYIQGKGGELFF. In nucleotides, the sequence is TGTGCCAGCAGTTACATCCAGGGAAAGGGCGGGGAGCTGTTTTTT.